The T cell receptor beta chain under discussion was sequenced for a study of CD8 T cells in Susac syndrome. This clonotype appeared a few times. An input of 0.5 to 1 ug of RNA was subjected to reverse transcription using random hexamers. The authors amplified TCR beta CDR3 across 54 Vbeta and 13 Jbeta using immunoSEQ multiplex PCR. TCRdb re-called the immunoSEQ multiplex PCR reads with MiXCR, one entry per CDR3 protein. The sample lists hundreds of thousands of distinct CDR3 sequences, more than 80% seen once, with under 0.15% in the top ten. TCR beta sequencing was performed on blood CD8+ and CD4+ T cells. The multiple sclerosis control cohort comprised treatment-naive individuals presenting with stable or active relapsing-remitting disease. TEMRA cells were FACS-enriched and CD8+ and CD4+ T cells negatively isolated. This CDR3 has 12 amino acids. V gave up 3 bases and J gave up 1 base, with 4 bases separating them.

The sample taken for sequencing was CD8+ T cells from PBMCs. The V call is TRBV12-3 or TRBV12-4, the J call TRBJ2-7; D not resolved. This TCR derives from a human donor with multiple sclerosis. CDR3 sequence reads: CASSFLSYEQYF. CDR3 in DNA: TGTGCCAGCAGTTTTTTGTCCTACGAGCAGTACTTC.